This T cell receptor beta chain was sequenced in a study of T cell changes during pregnancy in multiple sclerosis. Profiled with immunoSEQ multiplex PCR; TCRdb holds only in-frame clones, not every one. This table has 15,000 to 17,000 clones, 83% appearing once. The CDR3 runs to 16 residues. The V end lost 1 base, the J end lost 4 bases, and 14 bases lay between the germline ends. Per the germline V gene, CDR1 is SGHTA and CDR2 is FQGNSA. The sample in question was CD8+ T cells from peripheral blood mononuclear cells, obtained after pregnancy. J is TRBJ1-3 and V is TRBV7-2; D is uncertain. This clonotype originated in a female donor in good health, enrolled as a control in a pregnancy study. The CDR3 bases are TGTGCCAGCAGCTTAGACCCTTCAGTCGGGGGAAACACCATATATTTT. This translates into CASSLDPSVGGNTIYF.